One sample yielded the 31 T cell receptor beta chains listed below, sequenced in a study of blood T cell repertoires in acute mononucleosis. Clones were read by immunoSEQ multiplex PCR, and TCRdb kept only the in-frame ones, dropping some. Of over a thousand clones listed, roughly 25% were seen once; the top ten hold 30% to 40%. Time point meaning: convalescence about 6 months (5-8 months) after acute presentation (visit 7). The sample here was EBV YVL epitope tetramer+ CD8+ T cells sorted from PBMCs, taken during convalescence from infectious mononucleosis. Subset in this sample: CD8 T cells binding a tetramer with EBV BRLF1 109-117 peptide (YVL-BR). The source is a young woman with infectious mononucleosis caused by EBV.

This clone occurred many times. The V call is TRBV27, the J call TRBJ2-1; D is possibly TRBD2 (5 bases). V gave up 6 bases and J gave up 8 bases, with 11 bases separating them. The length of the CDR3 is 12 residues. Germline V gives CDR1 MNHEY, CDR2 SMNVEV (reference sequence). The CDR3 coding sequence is TGTGCCAGCAGCCGCTATAGCGATGAGCAGTTCTTC. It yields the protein CASSRYSDEQFF.

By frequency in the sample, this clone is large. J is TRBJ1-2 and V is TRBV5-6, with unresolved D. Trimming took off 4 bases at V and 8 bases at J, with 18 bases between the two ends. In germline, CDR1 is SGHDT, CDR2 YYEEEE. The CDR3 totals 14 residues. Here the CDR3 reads CASSPGSSLRGYTF. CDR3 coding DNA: TGTGCCAGCAGCCCCGGCTCGAGCCTTAGGGGCTACACCTTC.

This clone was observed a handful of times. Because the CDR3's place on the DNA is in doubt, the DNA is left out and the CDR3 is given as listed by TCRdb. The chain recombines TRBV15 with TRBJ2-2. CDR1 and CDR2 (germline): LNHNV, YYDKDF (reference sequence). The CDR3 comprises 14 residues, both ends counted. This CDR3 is CATRIQGTPGSCFF.

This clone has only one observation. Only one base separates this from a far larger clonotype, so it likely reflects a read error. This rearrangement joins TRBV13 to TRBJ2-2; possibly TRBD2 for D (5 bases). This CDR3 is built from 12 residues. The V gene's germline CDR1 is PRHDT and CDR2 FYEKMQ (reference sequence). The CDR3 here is CASRQTSGELSF. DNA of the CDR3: TGTGCCAGCAGACAAACGTCCGGGGAGCTGTCTTTT. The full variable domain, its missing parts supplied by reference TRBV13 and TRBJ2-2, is AAGVIQSPRHLIKEKRETATLKCYPIPRHDTVYWYQQGPGQDPQFLISFYEKMQSDKGSIPDRFSAQQFSDYHSELNMSSLELGDSALYFCASRQTSGELSFGEGSRLTVL.

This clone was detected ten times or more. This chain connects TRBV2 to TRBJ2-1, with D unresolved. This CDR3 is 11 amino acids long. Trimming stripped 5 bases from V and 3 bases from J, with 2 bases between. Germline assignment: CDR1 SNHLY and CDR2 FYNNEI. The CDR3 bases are TGTGCCAGCAGTATCTACAATGAGCAGTTCTTC. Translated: CASSIYNEQFF. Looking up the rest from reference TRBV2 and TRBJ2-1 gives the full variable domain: EPEVTQTPSHQVTQMGQEVILRCVPISNHLYFYWYRQILGQKVEFLVSFYNNEISEKSEIFDDQFSVERPDGSNFTLKIRSTKLEDSAMYFCASSIYNEQFFGPGTRLTVL.

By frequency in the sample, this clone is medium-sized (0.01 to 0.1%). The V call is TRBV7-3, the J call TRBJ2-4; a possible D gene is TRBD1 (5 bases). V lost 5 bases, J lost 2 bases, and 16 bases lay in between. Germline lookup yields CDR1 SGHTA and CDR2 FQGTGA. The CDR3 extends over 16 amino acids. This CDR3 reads CASSPLRWGSKNIQYF. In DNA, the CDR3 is TGTGCCAGCAGCCCTCTTCGATGGGGCTCCAAAAACATTCAGTACTTC.

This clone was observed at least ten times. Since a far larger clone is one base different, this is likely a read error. The CDR3 DNA is TGCGCCAGCATGCTCCCTTTTGGTGTCGAGCAGTACTTC. It codes for CASMLPFGVEQYF. V gene TRBV10-2 combines with J gene TRBJ2-7, with D uncertain. Trimming pared 7 bases from V and 6 bases from J, leaving 16 bases between. The CDR3 is 13 residues long. Germline-derived CDR1 and CDR2 are WSHSY and SAAADI.

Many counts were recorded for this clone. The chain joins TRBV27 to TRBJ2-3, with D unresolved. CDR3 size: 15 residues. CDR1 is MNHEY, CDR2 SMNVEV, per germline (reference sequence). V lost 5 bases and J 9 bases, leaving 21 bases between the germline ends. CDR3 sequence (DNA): TGTGCCAGCAGTGCCCTACTTGGGTCAGCGTCGACGCAGTATTTT. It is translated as CASSALLGSASTQYF.

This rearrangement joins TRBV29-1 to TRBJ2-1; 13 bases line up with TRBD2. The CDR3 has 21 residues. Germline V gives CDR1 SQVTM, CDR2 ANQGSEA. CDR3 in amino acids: CRGGGTVSGTSGAYSYNEQFF. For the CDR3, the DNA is TGCCGCGGAGGAGGGACAGTGTCCGGGACTAGCGGGGCATACTCCTACAATGAGCAGTTCTTC.

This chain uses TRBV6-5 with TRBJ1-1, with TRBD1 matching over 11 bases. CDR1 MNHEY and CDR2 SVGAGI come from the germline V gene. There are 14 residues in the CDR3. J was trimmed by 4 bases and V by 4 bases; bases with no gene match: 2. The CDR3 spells CASSWTGGGTEAFF. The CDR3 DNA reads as TGTGCCAGCAGTTGGACAGGGGGCGGCACTGAAGCTTTCTTT.

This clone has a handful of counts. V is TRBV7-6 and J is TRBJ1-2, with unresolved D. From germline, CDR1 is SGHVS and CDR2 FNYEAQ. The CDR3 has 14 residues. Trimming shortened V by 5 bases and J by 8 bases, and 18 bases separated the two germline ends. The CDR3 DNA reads TGTGCCAGCAGCCCCGGCTCGAGCCTTAGGGGCTACACCTTC. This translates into CASSPGSSLRGYTF.

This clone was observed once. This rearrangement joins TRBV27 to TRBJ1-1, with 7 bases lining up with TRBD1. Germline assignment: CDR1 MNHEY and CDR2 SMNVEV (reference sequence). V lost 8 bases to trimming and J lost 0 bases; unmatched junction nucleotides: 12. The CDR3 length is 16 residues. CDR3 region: CASFFLGQTMNTEAFF. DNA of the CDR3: TGTGCCAGCTTTTTTCTGGGACAGACAATGAACACTGAAGCTTTCTTT.

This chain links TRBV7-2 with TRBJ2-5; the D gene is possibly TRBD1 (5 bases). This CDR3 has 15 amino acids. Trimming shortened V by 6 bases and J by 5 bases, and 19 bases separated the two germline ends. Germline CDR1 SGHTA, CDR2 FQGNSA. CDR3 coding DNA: TGTGCCAGCAGACCTACTCTGGGGCAAGCGGAGACCCAGTACTTC. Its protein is CASRPTLGQAETQYF.

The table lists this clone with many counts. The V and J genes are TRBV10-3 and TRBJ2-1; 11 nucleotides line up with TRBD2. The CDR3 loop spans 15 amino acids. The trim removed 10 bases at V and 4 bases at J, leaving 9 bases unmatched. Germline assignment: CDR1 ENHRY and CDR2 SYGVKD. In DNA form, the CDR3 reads TGTGCCAGCAGACAACTAGCGGGAGAGTACAATGAGCAGTTCTTC. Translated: CASRQLAGEYNEQFF.

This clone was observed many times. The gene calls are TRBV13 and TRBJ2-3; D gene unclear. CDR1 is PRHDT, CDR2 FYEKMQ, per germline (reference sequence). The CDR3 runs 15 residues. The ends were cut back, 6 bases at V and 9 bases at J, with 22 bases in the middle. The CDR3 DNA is TGTGCCAGCAGTGCCCTACTTGGGTCAGCGTCGACGCAGTATTTT. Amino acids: CASSALLGSASTQYF.

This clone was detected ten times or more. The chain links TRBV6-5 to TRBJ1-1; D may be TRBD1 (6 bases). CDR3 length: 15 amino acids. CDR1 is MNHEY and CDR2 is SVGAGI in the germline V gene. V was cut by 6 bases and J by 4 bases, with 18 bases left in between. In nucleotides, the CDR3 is TGTGCCAGCAGACCTCTCCTCGGGGGCGGCACTGAAGCTTTCTTT. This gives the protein CASRPLLGGGTEAFF.

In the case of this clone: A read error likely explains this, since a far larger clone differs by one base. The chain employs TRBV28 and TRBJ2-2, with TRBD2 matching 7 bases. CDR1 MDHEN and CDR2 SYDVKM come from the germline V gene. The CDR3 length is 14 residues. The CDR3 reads CARRPWGGTGELFF. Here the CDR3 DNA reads TGTGCCCGCAGACCCTGGGGAGGGACCGGGGAGCTGTTTTTT.

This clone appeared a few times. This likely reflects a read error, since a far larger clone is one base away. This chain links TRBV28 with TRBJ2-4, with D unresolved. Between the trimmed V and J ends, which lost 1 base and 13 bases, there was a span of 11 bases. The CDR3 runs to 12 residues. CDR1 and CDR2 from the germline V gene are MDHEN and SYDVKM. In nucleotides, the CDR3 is TGTGCCAGCAGTTTATATTCCAGTGAGCAGTACTTC. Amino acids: CASSLYSSEQYF.

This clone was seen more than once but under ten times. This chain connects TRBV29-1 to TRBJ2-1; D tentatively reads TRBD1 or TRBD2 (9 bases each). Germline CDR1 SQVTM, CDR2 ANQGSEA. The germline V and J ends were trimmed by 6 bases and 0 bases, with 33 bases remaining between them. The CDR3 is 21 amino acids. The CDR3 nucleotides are TGCAGCGTAGGTGGGACAGGGTCCGGGACTAGCTGGTCATACTCCTACAATGAGCAGTTCTTC. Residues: CSVGGTGSGTSWSYSYNEQFF.

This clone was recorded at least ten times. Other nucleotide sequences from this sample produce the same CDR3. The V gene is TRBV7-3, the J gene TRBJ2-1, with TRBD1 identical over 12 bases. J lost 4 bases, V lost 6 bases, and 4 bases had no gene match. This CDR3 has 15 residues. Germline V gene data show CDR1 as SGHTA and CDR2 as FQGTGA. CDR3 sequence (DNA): TGTGCCAGCAGGGGGACAGGGGGCCTATACAATGAGCAGTTCTTC. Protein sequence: CASRGTGGLYNEQFF.

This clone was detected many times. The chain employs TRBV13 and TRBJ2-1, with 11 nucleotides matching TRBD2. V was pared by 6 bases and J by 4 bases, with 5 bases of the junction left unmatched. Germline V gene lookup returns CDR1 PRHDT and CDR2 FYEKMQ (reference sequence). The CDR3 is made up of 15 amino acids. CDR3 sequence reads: CASRQLAGEYNEQFF. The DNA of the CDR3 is TGTGCCAGCAGACAACTAGCGGGAGAGTACAATGAGCAGTTCTTC.

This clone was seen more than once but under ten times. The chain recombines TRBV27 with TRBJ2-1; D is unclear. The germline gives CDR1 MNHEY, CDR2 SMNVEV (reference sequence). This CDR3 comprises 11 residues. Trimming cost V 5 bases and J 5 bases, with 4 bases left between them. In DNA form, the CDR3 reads TGTGCCAGCAGTGCCCACAATGAGCAGTTCTTC. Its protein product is CASSAHNEQFF.

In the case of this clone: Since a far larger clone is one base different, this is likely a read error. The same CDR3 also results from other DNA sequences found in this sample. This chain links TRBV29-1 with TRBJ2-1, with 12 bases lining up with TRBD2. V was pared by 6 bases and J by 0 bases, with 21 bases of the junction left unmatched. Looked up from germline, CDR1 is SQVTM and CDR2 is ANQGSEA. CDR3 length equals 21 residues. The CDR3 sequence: CSVGGTGSGTSGSYSYNEQFF. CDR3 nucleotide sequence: TGCAGCGTAGGAGGGACAGGGTCCGGGACTAGCGGGTCATACTCCTACAATGAGCAGTTCTTC.

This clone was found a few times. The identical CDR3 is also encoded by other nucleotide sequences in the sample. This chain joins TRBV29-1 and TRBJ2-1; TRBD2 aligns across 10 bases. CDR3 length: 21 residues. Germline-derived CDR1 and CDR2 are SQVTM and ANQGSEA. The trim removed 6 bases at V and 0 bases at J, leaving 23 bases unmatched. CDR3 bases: TGCAGCGTAGGAGGGACTGGGTCCGGGACTAGCGTGTCATACTCCTACAATGAGCAGTTCTTC. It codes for CSVGGTGSGTSVSYSYNEQFF.

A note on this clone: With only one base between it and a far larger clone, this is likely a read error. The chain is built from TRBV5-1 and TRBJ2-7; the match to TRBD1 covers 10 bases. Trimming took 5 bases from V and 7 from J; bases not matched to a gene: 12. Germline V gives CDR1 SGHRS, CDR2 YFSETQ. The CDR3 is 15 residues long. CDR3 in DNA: TGCGCCAGCAGTGCCTCGGGGACAGGGGTAGGGGAGCAGTACTTC. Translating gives CASSASGTGVGEQYF.

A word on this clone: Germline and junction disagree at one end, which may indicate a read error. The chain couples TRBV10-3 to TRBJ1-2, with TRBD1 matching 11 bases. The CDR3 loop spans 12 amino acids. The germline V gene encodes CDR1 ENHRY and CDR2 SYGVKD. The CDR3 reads CASSWTGGGYTF. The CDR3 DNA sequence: TGTGCCAGCAGTTGGACAGGGGGCGGCTACACCTTC.

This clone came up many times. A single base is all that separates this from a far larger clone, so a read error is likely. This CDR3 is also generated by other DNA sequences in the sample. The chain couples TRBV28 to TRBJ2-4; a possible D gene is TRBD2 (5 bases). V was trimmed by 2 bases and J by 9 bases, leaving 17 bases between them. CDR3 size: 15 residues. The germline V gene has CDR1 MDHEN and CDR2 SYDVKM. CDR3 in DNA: TGTGCCAGCAGTTTAATGCCGGGCAGCGGATCCATTCAGTACTTC. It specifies CASSLMPGSGSIQYF.

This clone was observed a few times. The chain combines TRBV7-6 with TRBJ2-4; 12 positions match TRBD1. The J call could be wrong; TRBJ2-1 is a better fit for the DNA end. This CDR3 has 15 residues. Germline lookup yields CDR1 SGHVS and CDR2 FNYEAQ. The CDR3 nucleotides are TGTGCCAGCAGGGGGACAGGGGGCCTATACAATGAGCAGTTCTTC. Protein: CASRGTGGLYNEQFF.

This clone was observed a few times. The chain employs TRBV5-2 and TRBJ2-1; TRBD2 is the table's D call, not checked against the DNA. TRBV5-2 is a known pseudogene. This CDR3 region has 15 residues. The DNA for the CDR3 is TGTGCCAGCAGCCCCGACCCCACGGGGTACAATGAGCAGTTCTTC. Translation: CASSPDPTGYNEQFF.

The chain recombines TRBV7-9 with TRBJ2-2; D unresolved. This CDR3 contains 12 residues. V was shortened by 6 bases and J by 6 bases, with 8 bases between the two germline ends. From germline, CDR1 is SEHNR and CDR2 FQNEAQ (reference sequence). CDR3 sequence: CASRQTSGELFF. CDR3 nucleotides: TGTGCCAGCAGACAAACGTCCGGGGAGCTGTTTTTT.

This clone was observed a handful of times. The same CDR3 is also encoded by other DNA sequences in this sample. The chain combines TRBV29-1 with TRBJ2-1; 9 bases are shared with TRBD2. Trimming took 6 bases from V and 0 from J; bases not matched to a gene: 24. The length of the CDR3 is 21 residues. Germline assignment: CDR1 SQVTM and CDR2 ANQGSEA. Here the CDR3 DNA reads TGCAGCGTAGGAGGGTCAGGGTCCGGGTCTAGCGGGGCATACTCCTACAATGAGCAGTTCTTC. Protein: CSVGGSGSGSSGAYSYNEQFF.